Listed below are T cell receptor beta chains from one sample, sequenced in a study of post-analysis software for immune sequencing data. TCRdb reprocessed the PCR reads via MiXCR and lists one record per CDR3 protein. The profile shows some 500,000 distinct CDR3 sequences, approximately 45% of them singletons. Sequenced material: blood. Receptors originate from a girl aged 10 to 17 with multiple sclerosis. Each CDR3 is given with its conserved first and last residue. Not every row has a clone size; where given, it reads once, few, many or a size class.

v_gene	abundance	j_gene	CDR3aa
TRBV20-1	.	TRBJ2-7	CSAPGLAGSYEQYF
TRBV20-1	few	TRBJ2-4	CSAREGSGSWENIQYF
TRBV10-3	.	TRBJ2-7	CAISESTGREGLNEQYF
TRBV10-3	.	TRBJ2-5	CASSYGGEKTQYF
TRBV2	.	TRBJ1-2	CASSVAAAITF
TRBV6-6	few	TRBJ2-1	CASSRGLAEYNEQFF
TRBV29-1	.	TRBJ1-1	CSVEVRGLYTEAFF
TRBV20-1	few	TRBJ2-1	CSPLRLAGYNEQFF
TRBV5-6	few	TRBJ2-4	CASSLDVGNIQYF
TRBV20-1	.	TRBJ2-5	CSARVLPPRALETQYF
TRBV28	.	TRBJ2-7	CASTPFGSGSYEQYF
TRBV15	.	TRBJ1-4	CATSGVGQVNEKLFF
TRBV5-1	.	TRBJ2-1	CASSLWDRVNNEQFF
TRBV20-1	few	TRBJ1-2	CSADRQGNYGYTF
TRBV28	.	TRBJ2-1	CASEGRGNEQFF
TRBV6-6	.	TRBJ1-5	CASSYLGRGLDQPQHF
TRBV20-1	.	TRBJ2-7	CSASGMSSYEHYF
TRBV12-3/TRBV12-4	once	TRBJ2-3	CASSFPYRESTDTQYF
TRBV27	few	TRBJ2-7	CASSRPGLNSYEQYF
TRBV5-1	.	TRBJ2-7	CASSSGTLSSYEQYF
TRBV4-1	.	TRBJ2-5	CASSQKGRGTQETQYF
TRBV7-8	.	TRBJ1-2	CASSLGRRQGAANYGYTF
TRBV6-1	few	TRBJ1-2	CASRPGTGGDGYTF
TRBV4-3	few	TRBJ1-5	CASSQTGQGNQPQHF
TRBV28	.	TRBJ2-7	CASILAGGAYEQYF
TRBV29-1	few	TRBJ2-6	CSVEVRDRESSGANVLTF
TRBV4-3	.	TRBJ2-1	CASSQRRDQQFF
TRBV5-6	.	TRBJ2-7	CASNTRESYEQYF
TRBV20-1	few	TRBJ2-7	CSARSGGKNRVYEQYF
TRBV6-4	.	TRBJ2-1	CASSDSGAGYSYNEQFF
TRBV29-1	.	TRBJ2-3	CGVEPPGLAGITDTQYF
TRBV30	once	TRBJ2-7	CAWSGTSGSSYEQYF
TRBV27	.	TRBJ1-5	CASSPQGGNQPQHF
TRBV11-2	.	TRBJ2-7	CASSIPGHISYEQYF
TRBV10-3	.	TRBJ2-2	CAISSTGEDTGELFF
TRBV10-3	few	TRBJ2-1	CAISGTEYYNEQFF
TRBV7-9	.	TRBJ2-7	CASSFAPYEQYF
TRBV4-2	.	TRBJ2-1	CASSQEEGDYPFNEQFF
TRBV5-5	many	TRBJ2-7	CASSVGQGPNEQYF
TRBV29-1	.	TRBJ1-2	CSVEPRQGTYGYTF
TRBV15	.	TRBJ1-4	CATSRDWTTTNEKLFF
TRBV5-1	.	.	CASSLIGQGVEQYF